These 6 T cell receptor beta chains came from one sample sequenced in a study of T cell clonality in common variable immunodeficiency. Sequencing was performed with immunoSEQ multiplex PCR; in TCRdb, only in-frame clones are kept and a portion is missing. This repertoire holds around 52,000 clones, and none appear only once. Sequenced sample: peripheral blood mononuclear cells. These receptors were taken from a person aged 18 to 70 in good health.

This clone was seen a few times. The CDR3 end is not reached by the read, which stops 3 residues before it; the germline J gene fills it in. The chain uses TRBV5-1 and TRBJ2-2, with a possible D match to TRBD1 (5 bases). Trimming removed 0 bases from V and 5 bases from J, with 11 bases in between. The CDR3 totals 15 residues. The germline V gene has CDR1 SGHRS and CDR2 YFSETQ. Incomplete CDR3 DNA: TGCGCCAGCAGCTTGGTTGGGGCACGGACCGGGGAG. This gives the protein CASSLVGARTGE. The CDR3, in full, reads CASSLVGARTGELFF.

This clone was seen many times. The CDR3 end falls 3 residues outside the read, so it is completed with the germline J gene. V is TRBV7-2 and J is TRBJ2-1; a possible D gene is TRBD2 (5 bases). The length of the CDR3 is 14 residues. Germline V gene lookup returns CDR1 SGHTA and CDR2 FQGNSA. V lost 7 bases and J 4 bases, leaving 14 bases between the germline ends. CDR3 DNA (partial): TGTGCCAGCACCCCGAGGGCCGCATACAATGAG. Translation: CASTPRAAYNE. In full, the CDR3 is CASTPRAAYNEQFF.

The sample holds many counts of this clone. The read ends 3 residues early relative to the CDR3; the germline J gene fills the gap. The chain employs TRBV30 and TRBJ1-1; TRBD1 matches at 8 bases. CDR1 and CDR2 (germline): GTSNPN, SVGIG (reference sequence). CDR3 size: 15 residues. The V gene end was trimmed by 2 bases and the J gene end by 2 bases; junction bases not matched to a gene: 7. CDR3 bases read: TGTGCCTGGAGTCTTGCAGGGGGCGAAAACACTGAA. Translating it yields CAWSLAGGENTE. The entire CDR3 protein reads CAWSLAGGENTEAFF.

This clone was seen at least ten times. The part of the CDR3 DNA that was read is TGTGCCAGCAGTTTCGGACAAGGTGGC. Translation gives CASSFGQGG. The entire CDR3 protein is CASSFGQGGYTF. The rearrangement links TRBV6-2 or TRBV6-3 to TRBJ1-2; D is perhaps TRBD1 (5 bases). The sequenced fragment ends 3 residues before the CDR3 boundary, so the rest is inferred from the germline J gene. From germline, CDR1 is MNHEY and CDR2 SVGEGT. With 4 bases removed from V and 7 bases from J, the gap between germline ends came to 10 bases. This CDR3 spans 12 amino acids.

There are many counts of this clone. The CDR3 extends 3 residues past the end of the read, so its final part is completed from the germline J gene. V is TRBV20-1 and J is TRBJ2-1; 13 bases line up with TRBD2. The germline CDR1 and CDR2 sequences are DFQATT and SNEGSKA (reference sequence). The CDR3 is made up of 17 amino acids. With V trimmed by 2 bases and J by 4 bases, 8 bases remained unmatched. The CDR3 loop reads CSARSDPGLAGYNEQFF. CDR3 bases read: TGCAGTGCTAGATCAGACCCGGGACTAGCGGGGTACAATGAG.

This clone was seen ten or more times. Sequencing ends 3 residues short of the CDR3 end; the germline J gene provides the rest. The chain carries TRBV5-1 and TRBJ1-1; D might be TRBD1 (5 bases). Trimming stripped 5 bases from V and 2 bases from J, with 13 bases between. Germline assignment: CDR1 SGHRS and CDR2 YFSETQ. The CDR3 spans 14 residues. CDR3 protein: CASSNGGTNTEAFF. CDR3 bases read: TGCGCCAGCAGTAACGGGGGTACTAACACTGAA.